This TCR beta chain was captured by sequencing in a study of blood T cell repertoires in COVID-19. In the study overall: Specimens from acute and convalescent COVID-19 originated in the United States, Italy and Spain. T cells, B-cell-depleted T cells, or PBMCs supplied cDNA or gDNA.

Trimming shortened V by 7 bases and J by 3 bases, and 13 bases separated the two germline ends. Germline assignment: CDR1 SEHNR and CDR2 FQNEAQ (reference sequence). This CDR3 is 13 amino acids long. Per the authors' pipeline: Using reference gene primer amplification, nucleated cell counts were estimated. Method: immunoSEQ multiplex PCR; TCRdb's copy keeps in-frame clones and lacks some. The DNA was the basis for D and trimming; V, J and clone size are from that table. The sample has some 19,000 clones; roughly 80% are singletons. The sample comprised peripheral blood. This chain connects TRBV7-9 to TRBJ2-7; D not certain. This clonotype was sampled from an elderly man with acute or convalescent COVID-19. The CDR3 reads CASTPSNLYEQYF. As DNA, the CDR3 is TGTGCCAGCACCCCCTCTAATCTCTACGAGCAGTACTTC.